This TCR beta chain was identified in a study of blood T cell repertoires in COVID-19. V dropped 4 bases and J dropped 0 bases, with 16 bases sitting between them. The CDR3 has 17 amino acids. Germline V gives CDR1 SGDLS, CDR2 YYNGEE. In the authors' workflow: Reference gene primer amplification gave estimated nucleated cell counts. Sequencing was performed with immunoSEQ multiplex PCR; in TCRdb, only in-frame clones are kept and a portion is missing. The DNA gave D and trimming, while V, J and clone size come from that table. The sample has about 190,000 clones, approximately 91% seen once; the top ten hold roughly 6.7%.

The receptor was isolated from a man aged 40-50 years with acute or convalescent COVID-19. The genes are TRBV9 and TRBJ2-2, with D possibly TRBD1 on 6 matching bases. Sequenced: peripheral blood. In DNA, the CDR3 is TGTGCCAGCAGCCGAAGGGGCGCAGGGGCGAACACCGGGGAGCTGTTTTTT. Translation gives CASSRRGAGANTGELFF.